The next 6 T cell receptor beta chains were all read from a single sample in a study of monozygotic twins with inflammatory bowel disease. TCRdb reanalyzed the 5' RACE reads and collapses them to one entry per CDR3 protein, without DNA. The sample includes roughly 330,000 distinct CDR3 sequences. Material for sequencing was blood. These receptors were obtained from a human donor with ulcerative colitis or Crohn's disease, or a healthy co-twin of an affected twin (not recorded which).

The chain links TRBV7-6 to TRBJ1-1; the D call from TCRdb, TRBD1, cannot be confirmed without DNA. CDR1 and CDR2 (germline): SGHVS, FNYEAQ. The CDR3 contains 16 residues. Here the CDR3 reads CASSLDAQGGGTEAFF.

This chain links TRBV5-1 with TRBJ2-1; the D call from TCRdb, TRBD2, cannot be confirmed without DNA. The germline V gene encodes CDR1 SGHRS and CDR2 YFSETQ. The CDR3 consists of 16 residues. Here the CDR3 reads CASSLMASGSRGEQFF.

The chain has TRBV7-2 and TRBJ1-4. Germline V gene data show CDR1 as SGHTA and CDR2 as FQGNSA. The CDR3 consists of 14 residues. CDR3 in amino acids: CASSLLGANEKLFF.

The chain has TRBV29-1 and TRBJ1-1; the TRBD1 assignment by TCRdb is unverifiable without DNA. Per germline, CDR1 SQVTM and CDR2 ANQGSEA. The CDR3 sequence is 12 residues long. This CDR3 is CSAGQGEPEAFF.

The chain employs TRBV27 and TRBJ2-2; lacking DNA, the TRBD1 call made by TCRdb goes unchecked. The CDR3 covers 17 residues. Germline V gene sequence: CDR1 MNHEY, CDR2 SMNVEV (reference sequence). The chain's CDR3 is CASSSIGTGGDTGELFF.

The V gene is TRBV30, the J gene TRBJ2-2; TCRdb's D gene call, TRBD2, goes unchecked for lack of DNA. The CDR3 totals 16 residues. The V gene's germline CDR1 is GTSNPN and CDR2 SVGIG (reference sequence). The CDR3 sequence is CAWRGLATTGAGELFF.